The T cell receptor beta chain described here comes from a study of control samples from healthy donors and cancer patients. Here immunoSEQ multiplex PCR was the method, and the copy in TCRdb shows in-frame clones only, minus some. Of roughly 130,000 clones in the sample, roughly 92% were seen once. J gave up 3 bases and V 6 bases, and 4 bases lay outside the gene matches. From germline, CDR1 is MNHEY and CDR2 SVGEGT. The CDR3 covers 14 residues. This clonotype was sampled from a young man in good health. The V call is TRBV6-2 or TRBV6-3, the J call TRBJ1-5, with TRBD1 identical over 8 bases. Sequenced sample: blood. The CDR3 nucleotides read TGTGCCAGCAGCTCAGGGGGCCACAATCAGCCCCAGCATTTT. This encodes CASSSGGHNQPQHF.